The T cell receptor (beta chain) under discussion was sequenced for a study of cytomegalovirus exposure and HLA in healthy donors. The CDR3 has 15 amino acids. CDR1 and CDR2 (germline): SNHLY, FYNNEI. The V end lost 2 bases, the J end lost 4 bases, and 9 bases lay between the germline ends. It was the roughly 110-subject validation cohort, separate from the approximately 690-subject first cohort, to which the donors belonged. Remarks on this clone: The antigen is not known.

Study-wide results and caveats: Accounts indicate the classifier identified cytomegalovirus status with strong specificity and sensitivity.

Repertoires were generated with immunoSEQ multiplex PCR, while TCRdb's copy carries only in-frame clones and drops some. This sample yields about 140,000 clones, of which roughly 90% are seen a single time; 2.9% belongs to the top ten. This chain joins TRBV2 and TRBJ2-6; unclear D gene. The specimen was PBMCs. This receptor was taken from a man in his late teens or twenties in good health and CMV-seronegative. The CDR3 region has the DNA TGTGCCAGCAGTGAACAGGCGCTGGGGGCCAACGTCCTGACTTTC. Translating it yields CASSEQALGANVLTF.